This TCR beta chain stems from a study of T cell responses to AZD1222 COVID-19 vaccine. Whole-study results and caveats: There were mostly white British donors and more females than males, and clonal diversity was possibly underestimated. Unmutated variant regions are reportedly the target of nearly half of TCRs that are spike-specific. The peak T cell response came first, and repertoires were sampled only after it. Compared with day 0, the breadth and depth of the Spike-specific TCR repertoire rose significantly after two doses of AZD1222.

Some clones are missing from TCRdb's copy, which holds only in-frame ones; the method was immunoSEQ multiplex PCR. The repertoire holds 140,000 or so clones, with 70% to 90% as singletons. A note on this clone: The target antigen is unknown.

The CDR3 covers 13 residues. Trimming cost V 6 bases and J 2 bases, with 7 bases left between them. CDR1 and CDR2 from the germline V gene are MNHEY and SMNVEV (reference sequence). This rearrangement joins TRBV27 to TRBJ2-2; weak D call: TRBD1 (6 bases). The TCR originated in an adult who received the AZD1222 COVID-19 vaccine. The specimen comprised peripheral blood, sampled 28 days after the second AZD1222 dose. CDR3 in amino acids: CASSGTNTGELFF. CDR3 sequence (DNA): TGTGCCAGCAGCGGGACAAACACCGGGGAGCTGTTTTTT.